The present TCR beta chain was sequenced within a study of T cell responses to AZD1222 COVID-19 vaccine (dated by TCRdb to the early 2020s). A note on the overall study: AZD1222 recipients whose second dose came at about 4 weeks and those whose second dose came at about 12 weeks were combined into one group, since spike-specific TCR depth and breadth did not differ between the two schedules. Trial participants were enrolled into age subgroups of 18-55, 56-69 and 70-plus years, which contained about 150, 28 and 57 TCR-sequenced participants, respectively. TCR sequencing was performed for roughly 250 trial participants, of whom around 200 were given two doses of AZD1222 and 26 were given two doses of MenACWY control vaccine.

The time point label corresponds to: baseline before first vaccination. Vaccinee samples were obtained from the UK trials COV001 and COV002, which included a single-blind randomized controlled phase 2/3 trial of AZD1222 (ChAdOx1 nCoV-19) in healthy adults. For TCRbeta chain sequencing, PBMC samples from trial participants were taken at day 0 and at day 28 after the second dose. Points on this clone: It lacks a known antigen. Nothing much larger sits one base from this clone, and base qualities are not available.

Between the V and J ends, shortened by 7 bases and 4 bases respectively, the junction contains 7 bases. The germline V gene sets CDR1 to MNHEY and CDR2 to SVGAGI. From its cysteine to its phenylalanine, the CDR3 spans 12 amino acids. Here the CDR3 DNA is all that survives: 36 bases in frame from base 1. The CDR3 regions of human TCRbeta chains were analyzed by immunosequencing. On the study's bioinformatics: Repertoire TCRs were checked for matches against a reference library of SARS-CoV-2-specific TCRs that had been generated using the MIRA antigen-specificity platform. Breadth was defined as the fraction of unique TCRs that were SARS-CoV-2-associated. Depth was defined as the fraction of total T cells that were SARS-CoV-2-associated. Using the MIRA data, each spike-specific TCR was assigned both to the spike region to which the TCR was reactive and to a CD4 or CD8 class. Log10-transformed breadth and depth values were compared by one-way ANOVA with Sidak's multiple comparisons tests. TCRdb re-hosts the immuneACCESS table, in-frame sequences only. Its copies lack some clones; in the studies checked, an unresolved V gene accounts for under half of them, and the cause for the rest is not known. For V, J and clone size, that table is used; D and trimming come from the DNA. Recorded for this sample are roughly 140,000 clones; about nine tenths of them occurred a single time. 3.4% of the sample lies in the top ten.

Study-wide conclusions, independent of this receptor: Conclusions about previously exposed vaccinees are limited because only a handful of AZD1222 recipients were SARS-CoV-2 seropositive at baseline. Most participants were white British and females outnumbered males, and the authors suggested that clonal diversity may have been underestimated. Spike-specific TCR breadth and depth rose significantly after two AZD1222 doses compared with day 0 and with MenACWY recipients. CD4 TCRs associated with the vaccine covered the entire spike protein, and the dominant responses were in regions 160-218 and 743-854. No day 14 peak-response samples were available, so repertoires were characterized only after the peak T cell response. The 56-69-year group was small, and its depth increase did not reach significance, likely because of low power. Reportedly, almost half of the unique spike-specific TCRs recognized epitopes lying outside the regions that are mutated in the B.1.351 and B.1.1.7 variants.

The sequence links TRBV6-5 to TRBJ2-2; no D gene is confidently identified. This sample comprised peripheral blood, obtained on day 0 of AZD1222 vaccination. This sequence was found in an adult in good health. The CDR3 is CASNVGTGELFF. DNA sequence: TGTGCCAGCAACGTGGGCACCGGGGAGCTGTTTTTT.